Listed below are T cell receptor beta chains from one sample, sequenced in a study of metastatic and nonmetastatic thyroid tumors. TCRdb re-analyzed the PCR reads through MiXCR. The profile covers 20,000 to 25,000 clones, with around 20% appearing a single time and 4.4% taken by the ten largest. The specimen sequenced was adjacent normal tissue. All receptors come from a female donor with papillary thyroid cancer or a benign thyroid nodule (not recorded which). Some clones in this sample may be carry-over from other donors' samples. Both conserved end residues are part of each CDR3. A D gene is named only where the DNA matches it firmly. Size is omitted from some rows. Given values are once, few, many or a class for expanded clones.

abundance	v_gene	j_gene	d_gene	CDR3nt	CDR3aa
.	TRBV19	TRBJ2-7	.	TGTGCCAGTAGTCCGCCCTCGAGCAGGGGTGACGAGCAGTACTTC	CASSPPSSRGDEQYF
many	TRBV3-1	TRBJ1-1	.	TGTGCCAGCAGCCCAGACTTGGGGGGTCGTACTGAAGCTTTCTTT	CASSPDLGGRTEAFF
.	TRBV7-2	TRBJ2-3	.	TGTGCCAGCAGCTTAACGAGGGACACAGATACGCAGTATTTT	CASSLTRDTDTQYF
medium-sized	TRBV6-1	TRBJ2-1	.	TGTGCCAGCAGTGAATATGAGCAGTTCTTC	CASSEYEQFF
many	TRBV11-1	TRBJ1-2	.	TGTGCCAGCAGCTTAGCGGGGGGGAACCTAGCTAACTATGGCTACACCTTC	CASSLAGGNLANYGYTF
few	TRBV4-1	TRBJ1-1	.	TGCGCCAGCAGCCAAGATCAATCCCCCGCTTTCTTT	CASSQDQSPAFF
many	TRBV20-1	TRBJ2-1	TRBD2	TGCAGTGCTAGCGGACTAGCGGGAGGCCATGAGCAGTTCTTC	CSASGLAGGHEQFF
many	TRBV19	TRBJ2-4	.	TGTGCCAGTAGTACCGGACTACTAAACATTCAGTACTTC	CASSTGLLNIQYF
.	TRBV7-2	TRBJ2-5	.	TGTGCCAGCAGTCTACTTACCCCGGGACGGCTGTACTTC	CASSLLTPGRLYF
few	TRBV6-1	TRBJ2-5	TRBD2	TGTGCAAGCAGTTGCTTTGCGACTAGCGGGAGCACCCAGTACTTC	CASSCFATSGSTQYF
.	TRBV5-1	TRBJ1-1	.	TGCGCCAGCAGCTTGTATGGCACTGAAGCTTTCTTT	CASSLYGTEAFF
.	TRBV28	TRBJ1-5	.	TGTGCCAGCAGTTTCTCGAACCGAGGCACGGGGCCCGTGAGTCATCAGCCCCAGCATTTT	CASSFSNRGTGPVSHQPQHF
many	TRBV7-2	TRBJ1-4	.	TGTGCCAGCAGCCCCAGACCGGCTCAATATAAGGAAAAACTGTTTTTT	CASSPRPAQYKEKLFF
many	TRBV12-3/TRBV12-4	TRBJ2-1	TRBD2	TGTGCCAGCAGTTTAGCAGGGGCAATGGTTGGTAGCGGGGTCTCCTACAATGAGCAGTTCTTC	CASSLAGAMVGSGVSYNEQFF
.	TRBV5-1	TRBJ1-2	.	TGCGCCAGCAGCTTGGGTGACAGTACTCCAGCGGGCTACACCTTC	CASSLGDSTPAGYTF
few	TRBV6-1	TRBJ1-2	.	TGTGCCAGCAGCGAACCTGTAGGAGATTCCAACTTC	CASSEPVGDSNF
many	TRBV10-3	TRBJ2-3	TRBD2	TGTGCCATCACCCAAGGACTAGCGGGAGGTGAAGATACGCAGTATTTT	CAITQGLAGGEDTQYF
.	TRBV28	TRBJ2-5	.	TGTGCCAGCAGTAAACCCAGGACAGTCCAAGATACCCAGTACTTC	CASSKPRTVQDTQYF
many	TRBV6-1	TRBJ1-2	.	TGTGCCAGCAGTAAGGTACAGGAGGTCAATGGCTACACCTTC	CASSKVQEVNGYTF
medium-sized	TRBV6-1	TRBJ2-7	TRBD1	TGTGCCAGCAGTCCCAACCGGGACAGTAGATCCGAGCAGTACTTC	CASSPNRDSRSEQYF
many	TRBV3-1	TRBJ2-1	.	TGTGCCAGCAGCCAAGATCAGGGTAGCGGTGAGCAGTTCTTC	CASSQDQGSGEQFF
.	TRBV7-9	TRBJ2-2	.	TGTGCCAGCAGCTTAGCGGGAGCCGGGGAGCTGTTTTTT	CASSLAGAGELFF
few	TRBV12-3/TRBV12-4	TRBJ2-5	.	TGTGCCAGCAGTTGCACTACTAGCAGACAAGAGACCCAGTGCTTC	CASSCTTSRQETQCF
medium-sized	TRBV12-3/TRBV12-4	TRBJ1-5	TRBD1	TGTGCCAGCAGTCCCCCGACAGGGCAAATACAGCATTTT	CASSPPTGQIQHF
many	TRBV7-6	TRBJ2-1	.	TGTGCCAGCAGTGGGAGTTGGGGCAATGAGCAGTTCTTC	CASSGSWGNEQFF
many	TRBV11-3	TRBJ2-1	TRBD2	TGTGCCAGCAGCTCCCCGGCCGGGACTAGCGGTGTTGAGCAGTTCTTC	CASSSPAGTSGVEQFF
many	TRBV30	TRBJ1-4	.	TGTGCCTGGAGTCGTGTGGACAGACGAACTAATGAAAAACTGTTTTTT	CAWSRVDRRTNEKLFF
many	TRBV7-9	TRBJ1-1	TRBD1	TGTGCCAGCAGCCACCCAGGGGGTTCCACTGAAGCTTTCTTT	CASSHPGGSTEAFF
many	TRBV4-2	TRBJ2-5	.	TGTGCCAGCAGCCCAGCCGGGGCCGCCAGCGAGACCCAGTACTTC	CASSPAGAASETQYF
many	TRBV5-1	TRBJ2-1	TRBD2	TGCGCCAGCAGCTCGGGACTAGCGGATGTAGGTGAGCAGTTCTTC	CASSSGLADVGEQFF
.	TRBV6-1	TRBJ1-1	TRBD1	TGTGCCAGCAGGCTTGGACAGGGTGTTACTGAAGCTTTCTTT	CASRLGQGVTEAFF
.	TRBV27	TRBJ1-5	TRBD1	TGTGCCAGCAGTTTTGATGGACAGGGTCTTCAGCCCCAGCATTTT	CASSFDGQGLQPQHF
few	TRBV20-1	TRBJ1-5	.	TGCAGTGCCGAGGGTAGGGACGGTGGGTATCAGCCCCAGCATTTT	CSAEGRDGGYQPQHF
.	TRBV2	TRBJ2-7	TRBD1	TGTGCCAGCAAAGGGACAGGGGTGTACGCGCAGTACTTC	CASKGTGVYAQYF
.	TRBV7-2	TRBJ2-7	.	TGTGCCAGCAGCTTACGGGCAGGCTACGAGCAGTACTTC	CASSLRAGYEQYF
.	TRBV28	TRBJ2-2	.	TGTGCCAGCAGCCGTAGCGTGAGGACCGGGGAGCTGCTTTTT	CASSRSVRTGELLF
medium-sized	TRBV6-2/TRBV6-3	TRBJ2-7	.	TGTGCCAGCAGTTACTCGGCCGAGCAGTACTTC	CASSYSAEQYF
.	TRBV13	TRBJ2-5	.	TGTGCCAGCAGCACTCTAGCCTCCGCGAGGGAGACCAAGTACTTC	CASSTLASARETKYF
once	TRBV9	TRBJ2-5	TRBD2	TGTGCCAGCAGCGTAGGGGTGACTAGCGGGAGTGGGGAGACCCATTACTTC	CASSVGVTSGSGETHYF
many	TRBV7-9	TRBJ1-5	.	TGTGCCAGCAGCCCGGACAATAGCAATCAGCCCCAGCATTTT	CASSPDNSNQPQHF
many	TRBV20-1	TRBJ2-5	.	TGCAGTGCTAGTGACGGCAGGGAGACCCAGTACTTC	CSASDGRETQYF
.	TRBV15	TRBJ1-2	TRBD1	TGTGCCACCAGCAGGGGGGAGGCAGGGGGCAACTATGGCTACACCTTC	CATSRGEAGGNYGYTF
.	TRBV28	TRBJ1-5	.	.	CASILGGVTQPQHF
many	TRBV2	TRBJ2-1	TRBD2	TGTGCCAGCAGTGCTGGACTAGCGAGAACAGATGAGCAGTTCTTC	CASSAGLARTDEQFF
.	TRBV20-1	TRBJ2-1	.	TGCAGTGCTATGCCAGCCGGAGGTAGAACCCGGTGCTTC	CSAMPAGGRTRCF
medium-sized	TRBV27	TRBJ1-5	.	TGTGCCAGCAGTTTATTTACCCGGGGACAGCCCCAGCATTTT	CASSLFTRGQPQHF
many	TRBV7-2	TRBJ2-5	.	TGTGCCAGCAGCTTAGCAGGGAACCAAGAGACCCAGTACTTC	CASSLAGNQETQYF
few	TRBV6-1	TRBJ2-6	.	TGTGCCAGCAGGGCAGGGTGGTCTGGGGCCAACGTCCTGACTTTC	CASRAGWSGANVLTF
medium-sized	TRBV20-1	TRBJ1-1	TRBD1	TGCAGTGCTGGGGGACAGGGGAATGAAGCTTTCTTT	CSAGGQGNEAFF
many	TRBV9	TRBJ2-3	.	TGTGCCAGCAGCGTAGGGGGAAAAAGCACAGATACGCAGTATTTT	CASSVGGKSTDTQYF